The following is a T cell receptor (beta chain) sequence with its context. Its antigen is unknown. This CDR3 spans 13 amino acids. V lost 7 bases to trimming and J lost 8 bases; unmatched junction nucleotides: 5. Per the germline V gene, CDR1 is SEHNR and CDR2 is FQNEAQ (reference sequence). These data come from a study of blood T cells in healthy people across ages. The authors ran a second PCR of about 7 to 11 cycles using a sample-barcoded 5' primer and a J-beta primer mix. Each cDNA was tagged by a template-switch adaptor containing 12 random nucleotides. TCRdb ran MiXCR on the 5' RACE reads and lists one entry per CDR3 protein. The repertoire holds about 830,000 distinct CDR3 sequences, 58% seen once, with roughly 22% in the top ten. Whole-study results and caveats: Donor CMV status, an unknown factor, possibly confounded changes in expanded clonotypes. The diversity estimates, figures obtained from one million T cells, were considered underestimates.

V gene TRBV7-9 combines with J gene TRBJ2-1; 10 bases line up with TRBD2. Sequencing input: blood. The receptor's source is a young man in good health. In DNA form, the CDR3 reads TGTGCCAGCACCCCAGCGGGGGGGCATGAGCAGTTCTTC. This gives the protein CASTPAGGHEQFF.